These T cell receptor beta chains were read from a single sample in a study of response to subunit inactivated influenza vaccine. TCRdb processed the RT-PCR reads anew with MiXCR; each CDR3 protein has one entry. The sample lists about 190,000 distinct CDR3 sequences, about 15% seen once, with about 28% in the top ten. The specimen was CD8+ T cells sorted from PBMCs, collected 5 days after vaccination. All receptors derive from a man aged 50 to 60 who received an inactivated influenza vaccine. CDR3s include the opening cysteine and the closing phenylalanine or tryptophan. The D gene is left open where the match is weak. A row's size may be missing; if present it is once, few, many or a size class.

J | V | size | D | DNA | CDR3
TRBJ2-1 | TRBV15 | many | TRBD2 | TGTGCCACCAGCCTGCGGGGGTCCCCCTACAATGAGCAGTTCTTC | CATSLRGSPYNEQFF
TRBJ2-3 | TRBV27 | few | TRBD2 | TGTGCCAGCAGTTTATGGCCAGCGGGAGAGGGCCCGGATACGCAGTATTTT | CASSLWPAGEGPDTQYF
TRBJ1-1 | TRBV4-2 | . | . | TGTGCCAGCAGCCCGCCCGGGGGGCCCACTGAAGCTTTCTTT | CASSPPGGPTEAFF
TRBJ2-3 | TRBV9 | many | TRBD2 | TGTGCCAGCAGCGCCCTCGGGACTAGTGGAGATACGCAGTATTTT | CASSALGTSGDTQYF
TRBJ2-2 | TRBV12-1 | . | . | TGTGCCAGCAGCATGCTTCGACTAGCGGGCCAATCGGGGACCGGGGAGCTGTTTTTT | CASSMLRLAGQSGTGELFF
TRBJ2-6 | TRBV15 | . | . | TGTGCCACCAGCAGAGATCTTGGCGGGCCCTACTCTGGGGCCAACGTCCTGACTTTC | CATSRDLGGPYSGANVLTF
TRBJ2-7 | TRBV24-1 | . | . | TGTGCCACCAGTGACCCGTTAAACGAGCAGTACTTC | CATSDPLNEQYF
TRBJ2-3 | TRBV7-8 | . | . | TGTGCCAGCAGCTCCGCGGGTAGCGGCTTTTGGGGAGATACGCAGTATTTT | CASSSAGSGFWGDTQYF
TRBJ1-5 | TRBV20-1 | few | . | TGCAGTGCTAGAGGAAGACCGGGCCAGGGCAATCAGCCCCAGCATTTT | CSARGRPGQGNQPQHF
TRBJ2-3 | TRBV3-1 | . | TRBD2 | TGTGCCAGCAGCATGGGACTAGTGGGAATCACAGATACGCAGTATTTT | CASSMGLVGITDTQYF
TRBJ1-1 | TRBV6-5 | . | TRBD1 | TGTGCCAGCAGTTACCGCCGGGACAGTGGGAACACTGAAGCTTTCTTT | CASSYRRDSGNTEAFF
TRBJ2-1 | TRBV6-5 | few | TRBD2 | TGTGCCAGCAGTTGGGGCTGGGGGGAGGGCTCCTACAATGAGCAGTTCTTC | CASSWGWGEGSYNEQFF
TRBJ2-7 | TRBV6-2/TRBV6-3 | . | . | TGTGCCAGCAGTCGCCTGTCGGGCTCCTACGAGCAGTACTTC | CASSRLSGSYEQYF
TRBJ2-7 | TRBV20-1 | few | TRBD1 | TGCAGTGCCATGACAGGGAGTACCTACGAGCAGTACTTC | CSAMTGSTYEQYF
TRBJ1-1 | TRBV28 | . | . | TGTGCCAGCAGTTTTAGCAGGTCCCCCCGCGGAGCTTTCTTT | CASSFSRSPRGAFF
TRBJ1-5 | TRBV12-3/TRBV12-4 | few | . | TGTGCCAGCAGTTTAGGTAGGGACTACAATCAGCCCCAGCATTTT | CASSLGRDYNQPQHF
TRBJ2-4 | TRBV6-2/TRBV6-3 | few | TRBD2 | TGTGCCAGCAGTCCCTACTGGGGGGGAAAAAACATTCAGTACTTC | CASSPYWGGKNIQYF
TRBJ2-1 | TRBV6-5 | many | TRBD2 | TGTGCCAGCAGTTACTCGAGGACTAGCGGGGCGCGTGGGCAGTTCTTC | CASSYSRTSGARGQFF
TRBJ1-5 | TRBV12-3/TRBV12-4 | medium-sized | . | TGTGCCAGCAGCATCAATTATAGCAATCAGCCCCAGCATTTT | CASSINYSNQPQHF
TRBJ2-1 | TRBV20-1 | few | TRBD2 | TGCAGTGCTAGAGGCCTTTTTGGGACTAGCGGGGGTGGGCCCTACAATGAGCAGTTCTTC | CSARGLFGTSGGGPYNEQFF
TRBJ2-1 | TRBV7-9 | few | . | TGTGCCAGCAGCGACGACTATGAGCGTGAGCAGTTCTTC | CASSDDYEREQFF
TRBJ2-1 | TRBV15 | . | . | TGTGCCACCAGCAAGTGGGGGGGGCCAGGTGAGCAGTTCTTC | CATSKWGGPGEQFF
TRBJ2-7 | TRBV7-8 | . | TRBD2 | TGTGCCAGCAGTACAGAGACTAGCGGGTACGAGCAGTACTTC | CASSTETSGYEQYF
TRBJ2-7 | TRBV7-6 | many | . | TGTGCCAGCAGCTTGACAGAGAGCTCCTACGAGCAGTACTTC | CASSLTESSYEQYF
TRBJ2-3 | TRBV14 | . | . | TGTGCCAGCAGCCAAGTACTATCCCACACAGATACGCAGTATTTT | CASSQVLSHTDTQYF
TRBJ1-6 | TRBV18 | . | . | TGTGCCAGCTCACCATGGGGAGATTCCTATAATTCACCCCTCCACTTT | CASSPWGDSYNSPLHF
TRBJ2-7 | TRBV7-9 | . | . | TGTGCCAGCAGCTTGCGAGACATCTCCTACGAGCAGTACTTC | CASSLRDISYEQYF
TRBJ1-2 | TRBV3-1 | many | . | TGTGCCAGCAGCCAAGATTCGGGACCGCCCTATGGCTACACCTTC | CASSQDSGPPYGYTF
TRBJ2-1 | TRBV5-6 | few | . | TGTGCCAGCTCTGGAGGCGGCGACAATGAGCAGTTCTTC | CASSGGGDNEQFF
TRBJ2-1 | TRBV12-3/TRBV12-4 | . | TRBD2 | TGTGCCAGCAGTTTAGTTCTAGCGGGGTACAATGAGCAGTTCTTC | CASSLVLAGYNEQFF
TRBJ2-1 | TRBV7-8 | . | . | TGTGCCAGCAGCTTAGGTTATGGAGGCGGGGCCTACAATGAGCAGTTCTTC | CASSLGYGGGAYNEQFF
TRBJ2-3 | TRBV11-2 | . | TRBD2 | TGTGCCAGCAGCCTCACCCGGACTAGCGGGGGGGCGGCAGATACGCAGTATTTT | CASSLTRTSGGAADTQYF
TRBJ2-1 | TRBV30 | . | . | TGTGCCTGGAGTATCGGGACCTACAATGAGCAGTTCTTC | CAWSIGTYNEQFF
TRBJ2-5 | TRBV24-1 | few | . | TGTGCCACCAGTGATACTGGTAGAAAGACCCAGTACTTC | CATSDTGRKTQYF
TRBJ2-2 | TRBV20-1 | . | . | TGCAGTGCCAGGCCTCTCCGGCAGGGGCGGAGCGGGGAGCTGTTTTTT | CSARPLRQGRSGELFF
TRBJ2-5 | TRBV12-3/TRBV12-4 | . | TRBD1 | TGTGCCAGCAGTTTATCCAGGGACAGAATGTACCAAGAGACCCAGTACTTC | CASSLSRDRMYQETQYF
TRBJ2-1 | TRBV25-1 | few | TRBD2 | TGTGCCAGCAGTGACCCCAGAAAACTAGCGGGACCTGACACCTACAATGAGCAGTTCTTC | CASSDPRKLAGPDTYNEQFF
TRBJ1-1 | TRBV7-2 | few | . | TGTGCCAGCAGCTTACAGTTTCCGAACACTGAAGCTTTCTTT | CASSLQFPNTEAFF
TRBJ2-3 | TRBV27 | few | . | TGTGCCAGCAGCGAAGCGGGTACCACAGATACGCAGTATTTT | CASSEAGTTDTQYF
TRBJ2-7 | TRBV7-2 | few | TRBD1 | TGTGCCAGCAGCGCCCCCGGACAGGCCTACGAGCAGTACTTC | CASSAPGQAYEQYF
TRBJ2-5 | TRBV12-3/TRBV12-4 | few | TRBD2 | TGTGCCAGCAGTTTAATCCTAGCGGGAGGGAGGCCCGAGACCCAGTACTTC | CASSLILAGGRPETQYF
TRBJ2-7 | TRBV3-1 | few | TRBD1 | TGTGCCAGCAGCCTCGGGACAGGACAAATCTACGAGCAGTACTTC | CASSLGTGQIYEQYF
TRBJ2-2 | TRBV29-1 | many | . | TGCAGCGTTTATTCGGACAGCGGGGAGCTGTTTTTT | CSVYSDSGELFF
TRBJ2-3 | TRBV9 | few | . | TGTGCCAGCAGCGTGTCGGGGGCCGGACGCACAGATACGCAGTATTTT | CASSVSGAGRTDTQYF
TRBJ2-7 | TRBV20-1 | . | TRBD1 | TGCAGTGCTAGAGGGTGGACAGGGCGCACCTACGAGCAGTACTTC | CSARGWTGRTYEQYF
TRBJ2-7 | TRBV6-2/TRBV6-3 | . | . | TGTGCCAGCACGCAGGCGAAACTAGTGACTTATCCCTACGAGCAGTACTTC | CASTQAKLVTYPYEQYF
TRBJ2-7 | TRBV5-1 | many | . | TGCGCCAGCAGCCCCGACAGAATTTACGAGCAGTACTTC | CASSPDRIYEQYF
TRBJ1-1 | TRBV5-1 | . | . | TGCGCCAGCAGCTTGGGAAATAGGGGGACACCCCAGGATGAAGCTTTCTTT | CASSLGNRGTPQDEAFF
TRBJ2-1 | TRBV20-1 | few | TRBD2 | TGCAGTGCTAGAGAGGGACTAGCAGAATACAATGAGCAGTTCTTC | CSAREGLAEYNEQFF
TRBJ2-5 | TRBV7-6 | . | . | TGTGCCAGCAGCTTAGGGTCAATCCAAGAGACCCAGTACTTC | CASSLGSIQETQYF
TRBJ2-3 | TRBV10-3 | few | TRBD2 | TGTGCCATCAGTGATTTTGGAGAAACTAGCGGGAGTTTAAAGGGTACGCAGTATTTT | CAISDFGETSGSLKGTQYF
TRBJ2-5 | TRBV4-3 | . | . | TGCGCCAGCAGCCAAGTTATAACAGCTCTTGGAGAGACCCAGTACTTC | CASSQVITALGETQYF
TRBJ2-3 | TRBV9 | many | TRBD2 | TGTGCCAGCAGCATAAGCGGGAGTACGCAGTATTTT | CASSISGSTQYF
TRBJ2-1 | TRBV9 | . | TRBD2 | TGTGCCAGCAGAGGCCCCGGACTAGCGGGAATGTATGAGCAGTTCTTC | CASRGPGLAGMYEQFF
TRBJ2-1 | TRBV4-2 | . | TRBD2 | TGTGCCAGCAGCCAAGGTCCTAGCGGGAGGGCCGGGCAGTTCTTC | CASSQGPSGRAGQFF
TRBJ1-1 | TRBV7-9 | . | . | TGTGCCAGCAGCGTCGTGGGGATTGAAGCTTTCTTT | CASSVVGIEAFF
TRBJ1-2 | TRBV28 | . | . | TGTGCCAGCACCAATTTTCAGAGCTATGGCTACACCTTC | CASTNFQSYGYTF